A selection of T cell receptor beta chains follows, all from one sample in a study of T cells in Graves' hyperthyroidism and ophthalmopathy. Via MiXCR, TCRdb re-called the multiplex PCR reads, giving one row per CDR3 protein. In the table there are more than 500,000 distinct CDR3 sequences, about half of which are singletons. Sequencing was carried out using peripheral blood or thyroid tissue (not recorded which). The source of these receptors is an adult woman with Graves' disease, either hyperthyroidism or ophthalmopathy (not recorded which). Both conserved end residues are part of each CDR3. The order of the fields is V gene, J gene, clone size, D gene, CDR3 DNA, CDR3 protein. A D gene is named only where the DNA matches it firmly. Not all rows give a size; the values are once, few, many and, for expanded clones, a class.

>TRBV2|TRBJ2-7|NA|NA
TGTGCCAGTCTCCGGGATCCGGGCTACGAGCAGTACTTC
CASLRDPGYEQYF
>TRBV7-2|TRBJ1-2|many|NA
TGTGCCAGCAGCTTAGGGGCTCGCGGCTATGGCTACACCTTC
CASSLGARGYGYTF
>TRBV20-1|TRBJ1-6|NA|TRBD1
TGCAGTGCTAGGGGGGACAGCCATTCACCCCTCCACTTT
CSARGDSHSPLHF
>TRBV12-3/TRBV12-4|TRBJ2-3|NA|NA
TGTGCCAGCAGTTACACCGAACCCACAGATACGCAGTATTTT
CASSYTEPTDTQYF
>TRBV28|TRBJ1-6|few|NA
TGTGCCAGCAGTTCCCCGTGGCAAGATAATTCACCCCTCCACTTT
CASSSPWQDNSPLHF
>TRBV19|TRBJ1-3|NA|TRBD1
TGTGCCAGTAGTCCCCACACAGGGGTTGGAAACACCATATATTTT
CASSPHTGVGNTIYF
>TRBV7-2|TRBJ1-1|NA|NA
TGTGCCAGCAGCGCGATGGCTTCTCCTGAAGCTTTCTTT
CASSAMASPEAFF
>TRBV10-3|TRBJ1-5|once|TRBD1
TGTGCCATCAGTGATCCCCGGGACAGGGGGTTTGGCAATCAGCCCCAGCATTTT
CAISDPRDRGFGNQPQHF
>TRBV19|TRBJ1-1|once|TRBD1
TGTGCCAGTAGTTCAGGGGGCGCCCTAAACACTGAAGCTTTCTTT
CASSSGGALNTEAFF
>TRBV12-3/TRBV12-4|TRBJ1-2|few|NA
TGTGCCAGCAGTCCTACAGGGATCGGCTACACCTTC
CASSPTGIGYTF
>TRBV15|TRBJ2-7|once|TRBD1
TGTGCCACCAGCAGAGTTCAGGGGGTGAGCTCCTACGAGCAGTACTTC
CATSRVQGVSSYEQYF
>TRBV20-1|TRBJ1-5|many|NA
TGCAGTGCTACCGAGGGGATGGGGAGACCCCAGCATTTT
CSATEGMGRPQHF
>TRBV24-1|TRBJ2-5|NA|TRBD2
TGTGCCACCAGTGACCACACCCTAGCGGGAGGGCCCTCAAAGACCCAGTACTTC
CATSDHTLAGGPSKTQYF
>TRBV20-1|TRBJ1-5|NA|NA
TGCAGTGCTAGTCCCTCGGGTCCGCACAGCAATCAGCCCCAGCATTTT
CSASPSGPHSNQPQHF
>TRBV20-1|TRBJ1-2|many|NA
TGCAGTGCCCGGGGGACCAGGCTTAGCTATGGCTACACCTTC
CSARGTRLSYGYTF
>TRBV5-5|TRBJ1-3|NA|NA
TGTGCCAGCAGCCTGGCCGGCCGGGACACCATATATTTT
CASSLAGRDTIYF
>TRBV10-3|TRBJ1-5|many|NA
TGTACCATCAGTGAAGCGTGGGATCAGCCCCAGCATTTT
CTISEAWDQPQHF
>TRBV7-8|TRBJ2-6|NA|NA
TGTGCCAGCAGCTTAGCGCAAAGCGGCCTGACTTTC
CASSLAQSGLTF
>TRBV24-1|TRBJ1-5|few|NA
TGTGCCACCAGTGCCGGAGGGCCCCAGCATTTT
CATSAGGPQHF
>TRBV7-9|TRBJ2-7|NA|TRBD1
TGTGCCAGCAGTGACGTACCAGGGGGCAAGAGGGAGCAGTACTTC
CASSDVPGGKREQYF
>TRBV30|TRBJ2-2|NA|TRBD2
TGTGCCTGGATTCAGCGGGAGAACACCGGGGAGCTGTTTTTT
CAWIQRENTGELFF
>TRBV10-3|TRBJ1-5|NA|TRBD1
TGTGCCATCAGTGAGTCAGGGGGCAATCCCCAGCATTTT
CAISESGGNPQHF
>TRBV7-9|TRBJ2-7|NA|NA
TGTGCCAGCGGAGAGTTCTCGATCAAGGTACCCTCGAACAGCTACGAGCAGTACTTC
CASGEFSIKVPSNSYEQYF
>TRBV5-1|TRBJ2-1|NA|TRBD2
TGCGCCAGCAGCTTGGTCGGGAGGGCAGGTGAGCAGTTCTTC
CASSLVGRAGEQFF
>TRBV10-3|TRBJ2-5|NA|NA
TGTGCCATCAGTGAATCGGGCTGGGAGACCCAGTACTTC
CAISESGWETQYF
>TRBV18|TRBJ1-1|many|NA
TGTGCCAGCTCACCAGCTCGCACTGAAGCTTTCTTT
CASSPARTEAFF
>TRBV10-3|TRBJ1-4|many|NA
TGTGCCATCAGCGAGAATGAAAAACTGTTTTTT
CAISENEKLFF
>TRBV29-1|TRBJ1-1|many|NA
TGCAGCATTGACCACGGCAGGGGACAATCATACACTGAAGCTTTCTTT
CSIDHGRGQSYTEAFF
>TRBV5-1|TRBJ1-2|many|NA
TGCGCCAGCAGCGAATACGGGTCGTATGGCTACACCTTC
CASSEYGSYGYTF
>TRBV5-5|TRBJ1-2|many|NA
TGTGCCAGCAGCCCCCCCAGGGGCAGGGGTGAGGGCTACACCTTC
CASSPPRGRGEGYTF
>TRBV2|TRBJ2-5|many|NA
TGTGCCAGCAGTGCTTCGGGCCACGGGACCCAGTACTTC
CASSASGHGTQYF
>TRBV2|TRBJ1-3|NA|NA
TGTGCCAGCAGTGAAGTGGGGAGAAGCTCTGGAAACACCATATATTTT
CASSEVGRSSGNTIYF
>TRBV2|TRBJ1-2|NA|NA
TGTGCCAGCAGTGGGGTAGGCTATGGCTACACCTTC
CASSGVGYGYTF
>TRBV2|TRBJ1-1|many|NA
TGTGCCAGCAGTGAGATGGCCGGCACTGAAGCTTTCTTT
CASSEMAGTEAFF
>TRBV7-3|TRBJ2-7|many|NA
TGTGCCAGCAGCCCCTCCCGCCACTCCTACGAGCAGTACTTC
CASSPSRHSYEQYF
>TRBV5-1|TRBJ2-2|many|NA
TGCGCCAGCCGGGGGGCATTCGACACCGGGGAGCTGTTTTTT
CASRGAFDTGELFF
>TRBV29-1|TRBJ2-2|NA|TRBD2
TGCAGCGTTAAGAGGTCTAGCGGAGCGAACACCGGGGAGCTGTTTTTT
CSVKRSSGANTGELFF
>TRBV2|TRBJ1-5|many|NA
TGTGCCAGCAGTGAAGGGAAGCAGCCCCAGCATTTT
CASSEGKQPQHF
>TRBV3-1|TRBJ2-7|NA|TRBD2
TGTGCCAGCAGCCAAGGGGGGAGGGGTAGCGGGAGTGAGCAGTACTTC
CASSQGGRGSGSEQYF
>TRBV5-1|TRBJ1-2|NA|TRBD1
TGCGCCAGCAGCTTGATTGTGACAGGGTCTTATGGCTACACCTTC
CASSLIVTGSYGYTF
>TRBV15|TRBJ1-6|NA|NA
TGTGCCACCAGCAGAGAGAGGGACGGGACAAATTCACCCCTCCACTTT
CATSRERDGTNSPLHF
>TRBV4-1|TRBJ1-3|many|TRBD1
TGCGCCAGCAGCGTAAGGACAGGGTCTGGAAACACCATATATTTT
CASSVRTGSGNTIYF
>TRBV7-9|TRBJ1-1|NA|NA
TGTGCCAGCGGAATTTTCAAACAGGGTGGGACTGAAGCTTTCTTT
CASGIFKQGGTEAFF
>TRBV7-6|TRBJ2-7|many|TRBD2
TGTGCCAGCAGCCCCAGGACTAGCGAGGCTGGCGAGCAGTACTTC
CASSPRTSEAGEQYF
>TRBV5-6|TRBJ1-5|few|NA
TGTGCCAGCAGCTTGGTGGGGCGGCCTTATAGCAATCAGCCCCAGCATTTT
CASSLVGRPYSNQPQHF
>TRBV24-1|TRBJ2-5|NA|NA
TGTGCCACCAGTGTCTCCGGACAAGAAGAGACCCAGTACTTC
CATSVSGQEETQYF
>TRBV5-1|TRBJ2-6|NA|NA
TGCGCCAGCAAACGCTTAGCGAGCTCTGGGGCCAACGTCCTGACTTTC
CASKRLASSGANVLTF
>TRBV9|TRBJ2-7|many|NA
TGTGCCAGCAGCGTAGAAATCAGGGCGGCCAAGCAGTACTTC
CASSVEIRAAKQYF
>TRBV10-3|TRBJ2-7|NA|NA
TGTGCCATCAGTGAGGAGACCTACGAGCAGTACTTC
CAISEETYEQYF
>TRBV7-3|TRBJ1-1|NA|NA
TGTGCCAGCAGCTCCTCGCGGGGAGCTTTCTTT
CASSSSRGAFF